The clone carrying this T cell receptor (beta chain) has more than one count but fewer than ten. No antigen is known for it. Every isolated RNA sample was fully reverse transcribed, so sequencing captured expressed TCRB transcripts. Roughly 3.6 million reads was the average for naive, central memory and regulatory T cell samples. The protocol was immunoSEQ multiplex PCR, while the TCRdb copy is restricted to in-frame clones and leaves out a portion. The sample lists some 270,000 clones, under 8.5% occurring once. These data belong to a study of beta chain features in type 1 diabetes. Overall study findings and caveats: In the patient group, naive, central memory and Treg TCRB repertoires seemed more alike than in the healthy donor group.

With 4 bases removed from V and 4 bases from J, the gap between germline ends came to 5 bases. The CDR3 has 11 residues. In germline, CDR1 is MRHNA, CDR2 SNTAGT. This TCR was sampled from a woman aged 18-35 years in good health. The chain couples TRBV6-4 to TRBJ2-7; D is uncertain. Source material: central memory CD4+ T cells from blood. DNA for the CDR3: TGTGCCAGCAGTGCAGGATACGAGCAGTACGTC. Its protein product is CASSAGYEQYV.